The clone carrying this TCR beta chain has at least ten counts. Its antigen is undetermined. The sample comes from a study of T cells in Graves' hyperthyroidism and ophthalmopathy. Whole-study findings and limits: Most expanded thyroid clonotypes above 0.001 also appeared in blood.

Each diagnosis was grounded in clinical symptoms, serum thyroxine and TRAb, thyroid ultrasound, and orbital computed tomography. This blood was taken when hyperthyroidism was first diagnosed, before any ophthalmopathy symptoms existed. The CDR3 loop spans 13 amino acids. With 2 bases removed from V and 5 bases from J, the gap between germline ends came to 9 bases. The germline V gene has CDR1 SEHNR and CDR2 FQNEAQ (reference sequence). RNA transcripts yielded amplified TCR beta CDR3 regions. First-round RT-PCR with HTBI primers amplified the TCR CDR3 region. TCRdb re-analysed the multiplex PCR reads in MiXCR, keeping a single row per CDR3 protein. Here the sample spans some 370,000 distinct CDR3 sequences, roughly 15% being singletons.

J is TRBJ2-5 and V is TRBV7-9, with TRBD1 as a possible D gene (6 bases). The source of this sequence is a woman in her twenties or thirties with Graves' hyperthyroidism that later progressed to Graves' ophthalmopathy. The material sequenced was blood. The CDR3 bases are TGTGCCAGCAGCTTACCAGGGGTCGAGACCCAGTACTTC. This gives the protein CASSLPGVETQYF.